This TCR beta chain was sequenced in a study of blood T cells in healthy people across ages. To note about this clonotype: Its antigen is not identified.

Study-wide findings and caveats: Age brought a roughly linear fall in TCR beta diversity measured per million T cells. Both higher diversity and more naive CD4+ cells marked long-lived donors when set against aged donors.

Trimming cost V 8 bases and J 5 bases, with 15 bases left between them. The germline CDR1 and CDR2 sequences are SGHTA and FQGNSA. CDR3 length equals 13 residues. Using a J-beta primer mix together with a sample-barcoded 5' primer, a second PCR was run for about 7 to 12 cycles. TCRdb re-analysed the 5' RACE reads in MiXCR, keeping a single row per CDR3 protein. The sample shows hundreds of thousands of distinct CDR3 sequences, roughly 60% of them seen only once. The J gene is TRBJ2-5, the V gene TRBV7-2; perhaps TRBD2 as D (6 bases). This clonotype originated in a man aged 30 to 39 in good health. Sequenced material: blood. DNA of the CDR3: TGTGCCAGCGCGGGGAAAAGCGGGGAGACCCAGTACTTC. Its translation: CASAGKSGETQYF.